Presented here are 13 T cell receptor beta chains from one specimen sequenced in a study of blood T cell repertoires in COVID-19. Data came from immunoSEQ multiplex PCR; TCRdb stores just in-frame clones and leaves some out. The sample has under 250,000 clones; more than 65% are singletons. The source material was peripheral blood. The receptors were gathered from a human donor in a cohort sampled during active COVID-19.

The J gene is TRBJ2-3, the V gene TRBV4-1, with 10 nucleotides matching TRBD1. The ends lost 4 bases at V and 5 bases at J; junction bases unmatched: 15. The CDR3 consists of 18 residues. Germline V gene data show CDR1 as MGHRA and CDR2 as YSYEKL. The CDR3 region has the DNA TGCGCCAGCAGCCTAAGTGGGGGACAGGGGCTTCACAAAGATACGCAGTATTTT. Translation: CASSLSGGQGLHKDTQYF.

The gene calls are TRBV18 and TRBJ2-7; 9 nucleotides align to TRBD2. The CDR3 sequence is 14 residues long. Germline V CDR1 and CDR2: KGHSH, LQKENI. Trimming took 3 bases from V and 4 from J; bases not matched to a gene: 4. In nucleotides, the CDR3 is TGTGCCAGCTCACCGTTAGCGGGAGAGTACGAGCAGTACTTC. The encoded protein is CASSPLAGEYEQYF. Full variable domain (missing parts from reference TRBV18 and TRBJ2-7): NAGVMQNPRHLVRRRGQEARLRCSPMKGHSHVYWYRQLPEEGLKFMVYLQKENIIDESGMPKERFSAEFPKEGPSILRIQQVVRGDSAAYFCASSPLAGEYEQYFGPGTRLTVT.

V is TRBV29-1 and J is TRBJ2-6, with 9 bases matching TRBD1. This CDR3 is 14 amino acids long. The ends lost 6 bases at V and 2 bases at J; junction bases unmatched: 2. Per the germline V gene, CDR1 is SQVTM and CDR2 is ANQGSEA. CDR3 region: CSVGQGTGANVLTF. The DNA for the CDR3 is TGCAGCGTGGGACAGGGCACTGGGGCCAACGTCCTGACTTTC.

This sequence joins TRBV5-1 and TRBJ2-7; 11 bases align to TRBD1. The germline V gene encodes CDR1 SGHRS and CDR2 YFSETQ. This CDR3 has 16 residues. Trimming at V came to 4 bases and at J to 6 bases, leaving 12 bases not matched to a gene. CDR3 coding DNA: TGCGCCAGCAGCATACACCCGGGACAGGGGGACCTCGAGCAGTACTTC. Residues: CASSIHPGQGDLEQYF.

The chain combines TRBV14 with TRBJ2-1, with 10 positions matching TRBD2. This CDR3 has 16 residues. Germline values: CDR1 SGHDN, CDR2 FVKESK. Trimming at V came to 3 bases and at J to 6 bases, leaving 8 bases not matched to a gene. The CDR3 spells CASSQVSGRTGNEQFF. The CDR3 DNA is TGTGCCAGCAGCCAGGTTAGCGGGAGGACTGGCAATGAGCAGTTCTTC. Based on the CDR3 plus reference TRBV14 and TRBJ2-1, the full variable domain is EAGVTQFPSHSVIEKGQTVTLRCDPISGHDNLYWYRRVMGKEIKFLLHFVKESKQDESGMPNNRFLAERTGGTYSTLKVQPAELEDSGVYFCASSQVSGRTGNEQFFGPGTRLTVL.

This clone has only one observation. The chain employs TRBV4-1 and TRBJ2-7, with a weak D call TRBD1 (5 bases). CDR3 length equals 15 residues. Between the trimmed V and J ends, which lost 1 base and 2 bases, there was a span of 12 bases. Germline V gene lookup returns CDR1 MGHRA and CDR2 YSYEKL. The CDR3 DNA reads as TGCGCCAGCAGCCAAGGTCTAGACAGCGCCTACGAGCAGTACTTC. This gives the protein CASSQGLDSAYEQYF.

The chain employs TRBV11-3 and TRBJ2-5; D possibly corresponds to TRBD2 (5 bases). CDR3 length: 12 residues. Deletions cut 4 bases from V and 7 bases from J, with 10 bases between. Germline V gene sequence: CDR1 SGHNT, CDR2 YENEEA. CDR3 in amino acids: CASSSTSGTQYF. The CDR3 bases are TGTGCCAGCAGCTCCACTAGTGGGACCCAGTACTTC.

V usage is TRBV9 and J usage is TRBJ2-1, with a weak D call TRBD2 (5 bases). Trimming left V 2 bases short and J 1 base short, with 10 bases between. The CDR3 has 15 residues. Germline V gene data show CDR1 as SGDLS and CDR2 as YYNGEE. The chain's CDR3 is CASSVRVGSYNEQFF. The DNA for the CDR3 is TGTGCCAGCAGCGTGCGGGTCGGTTCCTACAATGAGCAGTTCTTC. The whole variable domain, remainder taken from reference TRBV9 and TRBJ2-1, is DSGVTQTPKHLITATGQRVTLRCSPRSGDLSVYWYQQSLDQGLQFLIQYYNGEERAKGNILERFSAQQFPDLHSELNLSSLELGDSALYFCASSVRVGSYNEQFFGPGTRLTVL.

The rearrangement uses TRBV29-1 and TRBJ2-1; TRBD2 is a possible D gene (5 bases). V lost 4 bases and J lost 10, with 17 bases in between. CDR3 length: 13 residues. CDR1 is SQVTM, CDR2 ANQGSEA, per germline. The CDR3 DNA is TGCAGCGTTGGGTTGAGGGTCCCAGGCGAGCAGTTCTTC. Protein product: CSVGLRVPGEQFF.

V is TRBV30 and J is TRBJ2-7; 8 positions match TRBD2. J gave up 6 bases and V 2 bases, and 9 bases lay outside the gene matches. In germline, CDR1 is GTSNPN, CDR2 SVGIG (reference sequence). CDR3 size: 14 residues. The CDR3 sequence: CAWSWGREVAEQYF. CDR3 nucleotides: TGTGCCTGGAGTTGGGGGCGGGAGGTTGCCGAGCAGTACTTC.

The chain has TRBV7-6 and TRBJ2-1; tentative D call: TRBD2 (6 bases). The ends were cut back, 1 base at V and 4 bases at J, with 11 bases in the middle. The CDR3 loop spans 15 amino acids. Germline-derived CDR1 and CDR2 are SGHVS and FNYEAQ. The CDR3: CASSLERVRYNEQFF. The CDR3 region has the DNA TGTGCCAGCAGCTTAGAGCGGGTCAGGTACAATGAGCAGTTCTTC.

The chain has TRBV18 and TRBJ2-6; TRBD1 aligns across 7 bases. The ends lost 4 bases at V and 0 bases at J; junction bases unmatched: 6. Germline-derived CDR1 and CDR2 are KGHSH and LQKENI. The CDR3 covers 17 residues. Here the CDR3 reads CASSLTGTFSGANVLTF. The CDR3 DNA reads as TGTGCCAGCTCACTGACAGGGACGTTCTCTGGGGCCAACGTCCTGACTTTC.

The chain carries TRBV5-6 and TRBJ1-4; TRBD1 matches 7 bases. Per the germline V gene, CDR1 is SGHDT and CDR2 is YYEEEE. This CDR3 contains 14 residues. V lost 5 bases to trimming and J lost 0 bases; unmatched junction nucleotides: 1. Written as DNA, the CDR3 is TGTGCCAGCAGAGGACAGGCAACTAATGAAAAACTGTTTTTT. This encodes CASRGQATNEKLFF.